These 22 T cell receptor beta chains originate from one sample sequenced in a study of blood T cell repertoires in COVID-19. The table came from immunoSEQ multiplex PCR; TCRdb's copy has only in-frame clones and leaves some out. Of about 410,000 clones listed, approximately 90% are singletons. The sequencing input was peripheral blood. Source of these receptors: a woman aged 40 to 50 with COVID-19, enrolled during active disease.

The chain combines TRBV6-5 with TRBJ1-2; TRBD1 is a possible D gene (6 bases). Per germline, CDR1 MNHEY and CDR2 SVGAGI. The CDR3 totals 15 residues. V shed 3 bases and J shed 8 bases, with 19 bases lying between them. The CDR3 spells CASSYMGQGTEGYTF. The DNA of the CDR3 is TGTGCCAGCAGTTATATGGGTCAGGGGACCGAAGGCTACACCTTC.

The chain is built from TRBV5-6 and TRBJ1-6; 9 positions agree with TRBD1. CDR1 and CDR2 (germline): SGHDT, YYEEEE. CDR3 length equals 15 residues. V lost 5 bases and J lost 5; bases outside the gene matches: 5. Written as DNA, the CDR3 is TGTGCCAGCAGTTGGGGACAGGGAAATAATTCACCCCTCCACTTT. Protein sequence: CASSWGQGNNSPLHF.

This rearrangement joins TRBV7-2 to TRBJ2-3, with 8 positions matching TRBD2. V shed 3 bases and J 3 bases; nucleotides not matched to a gene: 5. The CDR3 consists of 15 residues. CDR1 and CDR2 (germline): SGHTA, FQGNSA. The CDR3 DNA reads as TGTGCCAGCAGCTTCAGGCGGGAGGTAACAGATACGCAGTATTTT. Amino acids: CASSFRREVTDTQYF.

The rearrangement uses TRBV5-4 and TRBJ2-1; TRBD2 might be the D (6 bases). Trimming shortened V by 1 base and J by 6 bases, and 8 bases separated the two germline ends. Germline V gene sequence: CDR1 SGHNT, CDR2 YYREEE (reference sequence). The CDR3 totals 13 residues. The CDR3 coding sequence is TGTGCCAGCAGCTTGCGGGGAGGCAATGAGCAGTTCTTC. It is translated as CASSLRGGNEQFF. The complete variable domain, with remaining parts taken from reference TRBV5-4 and TRBJ2-1, reads ETGVTQSPTHLIKTRGQQVTLRCSSQSGHNTVSWYQQALGQGPQFIFQYYREEENGRGNFPPRFSGLQFPNYSSELNVNALELDDSALYLCASSLRGGNEQFFGPGTRLTVL.

The V call is TRBV18, the J call TRBJ1-1; the D is unclear. Trimming took off 5 bases at V and 1 base at J, with 8 bases between the two ends. Germline CDR1 is KGHSH and CDR2 is LQKENI. This CDR3 spans 13 amino acids. This CDR3 reads CASSGQWNTEAFF. In DNA, the CDR3 is TGTGCCAGCTCAGGGCAGTGGAACACTGAAGCTTTCTTT.

This sequence joins TRBV7-2 and TRBJ1-5, with TRBD1 matching 9 bases. This CDR3 is built from 17 residues. The V segment lost 2 bases and the J segment 2 bases; nucleotides outside the gene matches: 7. Germline V gives CDR1 SGHTA, CDR2 FQGNSA. DNA of the CDR3: TGTGCCAGCAGCTTACGACAGGGGGGATACGGCAATCAGCCCCAGCATTTT. Its translation is CASSLRQGGYGNQPQHF.

The chain recombines TRBV9 with TRBJ1-6; perhaps TRBD1 as D (6 bases). The CDR3 totals 14 residues. The V gene lost 0 bases and the J gene lost 8 bases, with 9 bases spanning the gap. CDR1 and CDR2 from the germline V gene are SGDLS and YYNGEE. The CDR3 here is CASSVEQGDSPLHF. In nucleotides, the CDR3 is TGTGCCAGCAGCGTAGAACAGGGCGATTCACCCCTCCACTTT.

This rearrangement joins TRBV27 to TRBJ1-4; the match to TRBD1 covers 7 bases. The length of the CDR3 is 15 residues. Germline assignment: CDR1 MNHEY and CDR2 SMNVEV (reference sequence). V gave up 7 bases and J gave up 0 bases; unmatched junction bases: 5. The CDR3 protein is CASKGAGATNEKLFF. The CDR3 nucleotides read TGTGCCAGCAAGGGGGCAGGGGCAACTAATGAAAAACTGTTTTTT.

The chain employs TRBV4-3 and TRBJ1-3; the match to TRBD1 covers 9 bases. CDR1 and CDR2 from the germline V gene are LGHNA and YSLEER. The CDR3 spans 15 residues. J was trimmed by 0 bases and V by 4 bases; bases with no gene match: 1. The CDR3 nucleotides read TGCGCCAGCAGCCCGACAGGGGGCTCTGGAAACACCATATATTTT. Residues: CASSPTGGSGNTIYF.

CDR3 nucleotide sequence: TGTGCCAGCAGCTTACGAGGGCCCGGCGACAACACTGAAGCTTTCTTT. As protein: CASSLRGPGDNTEAFF. The rearrangement links TRBV7-2 to TRBJ1-1; no reliable D call. Trimming took 2 bases from V and 2 from J, leaving 15 bases between them. Germline-derived CDR1 and CDR2 are SGHTA and FQGNSA. This CDR3 is built from 16 residues.

This sequence joins TRBV7-2 and TRBJ1-5; no definite D call. The CDR3 length is 14 residues. In germline, CDR1 is SGHTA, CDR2 FQGNSA. Between the trimmed V and J ends, which lost 5 bases and 0 bases, there was a span of 8 bases. The CDR3 spells CASSTEYSNQPQHF. The CDR3 DNA sequence: TGTGCCAGCAGCACAGAGTATAGCAATCAGCCCCAGCATTTT.

In its sample, this clone was seen a few times. J is TRBJ1-4 and V is TRBV27, with 7 bases fitting TRBD1. Germline V gives CDR1 MNHEY, CDR2 SMNVEV (reference sequence). The CDR3 consists of 14 residues. J was trimmed by 7 bases and V by 6 bases; bases with no gene match: 8. The CDR3 coding sequence is TGTGCCAGCAGCCCCACAGGGGTATTTGAAAAACTGTTTTTT. As protein: CASSPTGVFEKLFF.

V usage is TRBV7-2 and J usage is TRBJ1-2; D perhaps matches TRBD1 (6 bases). Germline V CDR1 and CDR2: SGHTA, FQGNSA. The CDR3 contains 16 residues. The germline V and J ends were trimmed by 2 bases and 4 bases, with 17 bases remaining between them. The CDR3 sequence: CASSLPGQRHIYGYTF. As DNA, the CDR3 is TGTGCCAGCAGCTTACCCGGACAGCGGCACATCTATGGCTACACCTTC.

V gene TRBV6-5 combines with J gene TRBJ1-4; 8 bases line up with TRBD1. Germline CDR1 is MNHEY and CDR2 is SVGAGI. V shed 8 bases, J shed 8 bases, and the junction held 13 bases outside the gene matches. CDR3 length equals 15 residues. In DNA form, the CDR3 reads TGTGCCAGCGGGAAGGGGGGACAGGAGAGGGAAAAACTGTTTTTT. It codes for CASGKGGQEREKLFF.

The chain combines TRBV30 with TRBJ2-3; 9 nucleotides match TRBD1. Germline lookup yields CDR1 GTSNPN and CDR2 SVGIG (reference sequence). The CDR3 covers 14 residues. V shed 6 bases and J 0 bases; nucleotides not matched to a gene: 4. CDR3 in DNA: TGTGCCTGTCACGGGACAGGGAGCACAGATACGCAGTATTTT. It translates to CACHGTGSTDTQYF.

CDR3 amino acids: CASSIGHSTDSTNEKLFF. CDR3 bases: TGTGCCAGTAGTATAGGGCACTCGACGGACTCGACTAATGAAAAACTGTTTTTT. This chain uses TRBV19 with TRBJ1-4; D unresolved. With 1 base removed from V and 2 bases from J, the gap between germline ends came to 17 bases. The CDR3 spans 18 residues. Germline CDR1 and CDR2: LNHDA and SQIVND (reference sequence).

A word on this clone: Distinct nucleotide sequences in the sample also encode this CDR3. The V call is TRBV2, the J call TRBJ1-1; TRBD1 aligns across 7 bases. The CDR3 covers 13 residues. J lost 1 base, V lost 8 bases, and 4 bases had no gene match. Germline V gives CDR1 SNHLY, CDR2 FYNNEI. The CDR3 protein is CASGQETNTEAFF. The CDR3 nucleotides read TGTGCCAGCGGACAGGAGACGAACACTGAAGCTTTCTTT.

The chain carries TRBV12-1 and TRBJ2-7; no check of the table's D call, TRBD1, against the DNA was made. TRBV12-1 is a documented pseudogene. The CDR3 has 14 residues. The CDR3 nucleotides are TGTGCCACGGGTGGCAGGGTCAATGGCTACGAGCAGTACTTC. Its protein product is CATGGRVNGYEQYF.

The chain couples TRBV11-1 to TRBJ1-2; D is unclear. Germline-derived CDR1 and CDR2 are SGHAT and FQDESV (reference sequence). Trimming took 2 bases from V and 0 from J, leaving 4 bases between them. CDR3 size: 13 residues. The CDR3 here is CASSLSSNYGYTF. The CDR3 DNA follows: TGTGCCAGCAGCTTATCTTCTAACTATGGCTACACCTTC.

V gene TRBV5-5 combines with J gene TRBJ1-1; tentatively, D is TRBD1 (6 bases). V dropped 2 bases and J dropped 3 bases, with 8 bases sitting between them. This CDR3 is built from 13 residues. Germline CDR1 reads SGHKS; CDR2 reads YYEKEE (reference sequence). CDR3 nucleotide sequence: TGTGCCAGCAGCTTTAAGGGGGACACTGAAGCTTTCTTT. Amino acid sequence: CASSFKGDTEAFF.

In this sample, this clone turned up once. The chain carries TRBV28 and TRBJ2-3; no clear D gene. The CDR3 loop spans 16 amino acids. V lost 4 bases and J lost 3, with 17 bases in between. Germline CDR1 and CDR2: MDHEN and SYDVKM. CDR3 sequence (DNA): TGTGCCAGCAGTTACTCCCACGTCGACACGACAGATACGCAGTATTTT. It encodes CASSYSHVDTTDTQYF.

The genes are TRBV18 and TRBJ2-3, with 8 bases aligning to TRBD1. Germline loops: CDR1 KGHSH, CDR2 LQKENI. CDR3 length: 15 amino acids. V dropped 3 bases and J dropped 3; count of bases not matched to a gene: 5. The CDR3 protein is CASSPARTGTDTQYF. CDR3 coding DNA: TGTGCCAGCTCACCGGCCCGGACAGGGACAGATACGCAGTATTTT.